The entry below describes one T cell receptor (beta chain). Its antigen has not been determined. No much larger clone is present one base from it, and per-base qualities are unavailable. To prepare the library, the immunoSEQ multiplex PCR assay was applied. The table was pulled from immuneACCESS by TCRdb, which kept in-frame rearrangements only. Such tables lose some clones; where checked, under half of the loss comes from unresolved V genes, and the rest has no known cause. Counted in this sample were over 100,000 clones; roughly 84% of them appeared once. Clones ranked in the top ten supply about 3.2% of the sample. The CDR3 goes from the cysteine to the phenylalanine over 15 residues. The read is trimmed to its CDR3 DNA, 45 bases read in frame from base 1. Here V drops 4 bases and J drops 0 bases, and the junction holds 5 bases not matched to any gene. Sequences SQVTM (CDR1) and ANQGSEA (CDR2) are obtained from the germline V gene.

The data were taken from a study of control samples from healthy donors and cancer patients (dated by TCRdb to the early 2020s). The sequence joins TRBV29-1 to TRBJ1-1, with 10 middle bases fitting TRBD1. Sequencing used blood. The origin of this receptor is a man in his forties or fifties in good health. DNA sequence: TGCAGCGTTGGGGACAGGGGAGGGATGAACACTGAAGCTTTCTTT. The encoded protein is CSVGDRGGMNTEAFF.